Listed here are 27 T cell receptor beta chains from one sample, sequenced in a study of human T cells and chemical hapten exposure. TCRdb fed the RACE reads into MiXCR, producing one record per CDR3 protein. The sample carries 60,000 to 80,000 distinct CDR3 sequences, 6.5% to 8.5% recorded once. Time point: pre-sensitization, week 0. As for treatment: therapeutic diphenylcyclopropenone sensitization with weekly scalp DPC. Material: whole blood, obtained in connection with sensitization to the hapten diphenylcyclopropenone (DPC). These receptors were collected from a young woman with alopecia areata. Some clones in this sample may be carry-over from other donors' samples.

This clonotype turned up a few times. The CDR3 bases are TGTGCCAGCGCACGGACACCCTCGAACACTGAAGCTTTCTTT. Its protein product is CASARTPSNTEAFF. The J gene is TRBJ1-1, the V gene TRBV3-1; the D gene is possibly TRBD1 (5 bases). CDR3 length equals 14 residues. Germline V gives CDR1 LGHDT, CDR2 YNNKEL (reference sequence). Deletions cut 8 bases from V and 1 base from J, with 14 bases between.

Ten or more counts support this clonotype. The chain uses TRBV20-1 and TRBJ1-4; D may be TRBD1 (6 bases). The germline V gene encodes CDR1 DFQATT and CDR2 SNEGSKA (reference sequence). The CDR3 contains 15 residues. V was pared by 3 bases and J by 2 bases, with 13 bases between. The CDR3 DNA sequence: TGCAGTGCTAGGAGCAGGGGAGGGACTAATGAAAAACTGTTTTTT. Its translation: CSARSRGGTNEKLFF.

This clonotype was seen repeatedly, ten times or more. The chain links TRBV10-2 to TRBJ1-1; D remains ambiguous. The V end lost 3 bases, the J end lost 3 bases, and 8 bases lay between the germline ends. From germline, CDR1 is WSHSY and CDR2 SAAADI. The CDR3 is made up of 13 amino acids. As DNA, the CDR3 is TGCGCCAGCAGTGAAGACGCCTACACTGAAGCTTTCTTT. It translates to CASSEDAYTEAFF.

Notes on this clonotype: This may come from a read error, since a much larger clone is one base off. The rearrangement uses TRBV20-1 and TRBJ2-2, with TRBD2 matching over 11 bases. Germline-derived CDR1 and CDR2 are DFQATT and SNEGSKA (reference sequence). The length of the CDR3 is 16 residues. DNA of the CDR3: TGCAGTGCTAAACGTGCTAGCGGGGGGAACACCGGGGAGCGGTTTTTT. Its protein product is CSAKRASGGNTGERFF.

In this sample, this clonotype turned up many times. V usage is TRBV6-6 and J usage is TRBJ1-1, with 7 bases lining up with TRBD1. The V gene's germline CDR1 is MNHNY and CDR2 SVGAGI (reference sequence). V lost 0 bases and J lost 8; bases outside the gene matches: 0. The CDR3 has 12 residues. This CDR3 is CASSYSTGEAFF. The CDR3 region has the DNA TGTGCCAGCAGTTACTCGACAGGGGAAGCTTTCTTT.

This clonotype was seen many times. The CDR3 spells CASSSRDRGPIYF. CDR3 sequence (DNA): TGTGCCAGCAGTAGCCGGGACAGAGGACCCATATATTTT. The chain recombines TRBV6-5 with TRBJ1-3; 7 nucleotides match TRBD1. V lost 5 bases to trimming and J lost 11 bases; unmatched junction nucleotides: 9. Germline-derived CDR1 and CDR2 are MNHEY and SVGAGI. CDR3 length equals 13 residues.

This clonotype was seen many times. The chain uses TRBV6-2 or TRBV6-3 and TRBJ2-3; perhaps TRBD2 as D (5 bases). This CDR3 contains 13 residues. Germline V gene lookup returns CDR1 MNHEY and CDR2 SVGEGT. The ends were cut back, 2 bases at V and 11 bases at J, with 14 bases in the middle. The CDR3 DNA sequence: TGTGCCAGCAGTTACACGGACCAGACTAAGCAGTATTTT. Its translation: CASSYTDQTKQYF.

This clonotype occurred many times. This chain joins TRBV7-2 and TRBJ2-2; no clear D. This CDR3 is 15 amino acids long. V lost 1 base and J 0 bases, leaving 6 bases between the germline ends. Per germline, CDR1 SGHTA and CDR2 FQGNSA. CDR3 nucleotide sequence: TGTGCCAGCAGCTTAGGACAAACGAACACCGGGGAGCTGTTTTTT. This translates into CASSLGQTNTGELFF.

This clonotype was detected a few times. The rearrangement links TRBV18 to TRBJ1-1; D is perhaps TRBD1 (5 bases). V dropped 1 base and J dropped 0 bases, with 12 bases sitting between them. The CDR3 runs 16 residues. Per the germline V gene, CDR1 is KGHSH and CDR2 is LQKENI. Here the CDR3 DNA reads TGTGCCAGCTCACCACGCCGGGACGGACTGAACACTGAAGCTTTCTTT. This gives the protein CASSPRRDGLNTEAFF.

This clonotype was seen a handful of times. J is TRBJ1-2 and V is TRBV29-1; TRBD1 aligns across 8 bases. The germline gives CDR1 SQVTM, CDR2 ANQGSEA. The junction had 7 bases not matched to a gene; V was cut back by 4 bases and J by 3 bases. The CDR3 length is 14 residues. This CDR3 reads CSVVGRGRDYGYTF. DNA for the CDR3: TGCAGCGTTGTGGGCAGGGGGCGGGACTATGGCTACACCTTC.

There are many counts of this clonotype. The chain uses TRBV19 and TRBJ1-2; D is unresolved. Germline CDR1 reads LNHDA; CDR2 reads SQIVND (reference sequence). CDR3 length: 13 amino acids. The V gene lost 7 bases and the J gene lost 3 bases, with 12 bases spanning the gap. The CDR3 sequence is CASTPLRDYGYTF. CDR3 bases: TGTGCCAGTACCCCCCTCCGGGACTATGGCTACACCTTC.

This clonotype was found many times. DNA for the CDR3: TGTGCCAGCAGCGAACAGGGGGGGTCCTACAATGAGCAGTTCTTC. It specifies CASSEQGGSYNEQFF. V gene TRBV9 combines with J gene TRBJ2-1; D is possibly TRBD1 (8 bases). CDR3 size: 15 residues. Germline V gene lookup returns CDR1 SGDLS and CDR2 YYNGEE. V lost 3 bases and J lost 1, with 11 bases in between. Supplemented by reference TRBV9 and TRBJ2-1, the full variable domain reads DSGVTQTPKHLITATGQRVTLRCSPRSGDLSVYWYQQSLDQGLQFLIQYYNGEERAKGNILERFSAQQFPDLHSELNLSSLELGDSALYFCASSEQGGSYNEQFFGPGTRLTVL.

Remarks on this clonotype: Since a much larger clone is just one base distant, this may be a read error. The rearrangement joins TRBV5-1 to TRBJ2-1; D is tentatively TRBD1 or TRBD2 (5 bases each). The CDR3 runs 15 residues. Germline loops: CDR1 SGHRS, CDR2 YFSETQ. V was clipped by 3 bases and J by 5 bases, with 15 bases between them. The CDR3 nucleotides read TGCGCCAGCAGCTCGACAAGGGACCCCGACAATGAGCAGTTCTTC. This gives the protein CASSSTRDPDNEQFF.

The sample holds a few counts of this clonotype. J is TRBJ1-1 and V is TRBV5-5; D not resolved. This CDR3 spans 14 amino acids. Between the trimmed V and J ends, which lost 0 bases and 9 bases, there was a span of 15 bases. Germline lookup yields CDR1 SGHKS and CDR2 YYEKEE (reference sequence). The CDR3 is CASSLAPPSLQAFF. The CDR3 DNA follows: TGTGCCAGCAGCTTGGCCCCACCCTCGCTGCAAGCTTTCTTT. Supplemented by reference TRBV5-5 and TRBJ1-1, the full variable domain reads DAGVTQSPTHLIKTRGQQVTLRCSPISGHKSVSWYQQVLGQGPQFIFQYYEKEERGRGNFPDRFSARQFPNYSSELNVNALLLGDSALYLCASSLAPPSLQAFFGQGTRLTVV.

This clonotype appeared many times. The gene calls are TRBV2 and TRBJ2-2, with D unresolved. Trimming took 3 bases from V and 2 from J, leaving 4 bases between them. CDR3 length equals 13 residues. The germline V gene has CDR1 SNHLY and CDR2 FYNNEI. CDR3 DNA: TGTGCCAGCAGTGACGCCAACACCGGGGAGCTGTTTTTT. This gives the protein CASSDANTGELFF. Full variable domain (remainder filled in from reference TRBV2 and TRBJ2-2): EPEVTQTPSHQVTQMGQEVILRCVPISNHLYFYWYRQILGQKVEFLVSFYNNEISEKSEIFDDQFSVERPDGSNFTLKIRSTKLEDSAMYFCASSDANTGELFFGEGSRLTVL.

V gene TRBV20-1 combines with J gene TRBJ1-2, with D maybe TRBD1 (5 bases). In germline, CDR1 is DFQATT, CDR2 SNEGSKA (reference sequence). Trimming stripped 3 bases from V and 8 bases from J, with 19 bases between. The CDR3 is 14 amino acids. As DNA, the CDR3 is TGCAGTGCTAGTCTGATTTGGGGGACTTTCGGCTACACCTTC. The encoded protein is CSASLIWGTFGYTF.

This chain links TRBV6-6 with TRBJ1-6; D may be TRBD1 (5 bases). CDR3 length: 17 amino acids. CDR1 is MNHNY and CDR2 is SVGAGI in the germline V gene (reference sequence). V was shortened by 0 bases and J by 7 bases, with 16 bases between the two germline ends. CDR3 loop: CASSYSISGVWNSPLHF. The CDR3 region has the DNA TGTGCCAGCAGTTACTCGATTTCGGGGGTGTGGAATTCACCCCTCCACTTT.

This clonotype was detected many times. The gene calls are TRBV5-4 and TRBJ2-3; 9 bases are shared with TRBD1. Germline CDR1 reads SGHNT; CDR2 reads YYREEE (reference sequence). Losses at the gene ends were 3 bases for V and 2 bases for J; bases not matched to a gene: 4. The CDR3 length is 15 residues. CDR3 coding DNA: TGTGCCAGCAGCTGGAGACAGGGGGACACAGATACGCAGTATTTT. This translates into CASSWRQGDTDTQYF.

This clonotype has ten or more counts. V is TRBV2 and J is TRBJ1-6, with a tentative D call TRBD1 (5 bases). Germline-derived CDR1 and CDR2 are SNHLY and FYNNEI. There are 14 residues in the CDR3. V gave up 7 bases and J gave up 6 bases, with 13 bases separating them. CDR3 DNA sequence: TGTGCCAGCAAATTAGAGGGACCTAATTCACCCCTCCACTTT. It translates to CASKLEGPNSPLHF.

This clonotype was seen many times. The genes are TRBV12-3 or TRBV12-4 and TRBJ1-1, with D tentatively TRBD1 (5 bases). The CDR3 totals 14 residues. The V gene lost 3 bases and the J gene lost 6 bases, with 14 bases spanning the gap. The CDR3 bases are TGTGCCAGCAGTTTGGGGGGAGGAGTACCTGAAGCTTTCTTT. Its protein is CASSLGGGVPEAFF.

This clonotype was seen ten or more times. This chain connects TRBV7-2 to TRBJ2-1; a possible D gene is TRBD2 (6 bases). Germline V lookup: CDR1 SGHTA, CDR2 FQGNSA. The CDR3 contains 13 residues. Trimming removed 0 bases at V and 10 bases at J, with 10 bases between. The CDR3 spells CASSLAGGTEQFF. The CDR3 coding sequence is TGTGCCAGCAGCTTAGCGGGCGGGACGGAGCAGTTCTTC.

The chain links TRBV7-2 to TRBJ2-7; TRBD2 is a possible D gene (5 bases). The CDR3 spans 12 residues. V dropped 4 bases and J dropped 4 bases, with 8 bases sitting between them. Germline V gene data show CDR1 as SGHTA and CDR2 as FQGNSA. The CDR3 protein is CASSSGFYEQYF. The CDR3 nucleotides are TGTGCCAGCAGCTCGGGATTTTACGAGCAGTACTTC.

This rearrangement joins TRBV10-3 to TRBJ2-7, with 9 bases matching TRBD1. The CDR3 totals 13 residues. Germline V lookup: CDR1 ENHRY, CDR2 SYGVKD. V shed 4 bases and J 11 bases; nucleotides not matched to a gene: 9. The CDR3, as DNA: TGTGCCATCAGTGGTCAGGGACAGGGATTGGAGTACTTC. Translating gives CAISGQGQGLEYF.

In its sample, this clonotype was seen many times. The genes are TRBV7-2 and TRBJ2-7; D is uncertain. Looked up from germline, CDR1 is SGHTA and CDR2 is FQGNSA. V lost 1 base and J 2 bases, leaving 12 bases between the germline ends. This CDR3 is built from 15 residues. The CDR3, as DNA: TGTGCCAGCAGCTTAGAGAGCGTACGAGCCTACGAGCAGTACTTC. As protein: CASSLESVRAYEQYF.

This clonotype was found many times. The genes are TRBV12-3 or TRBV12-4 and TRBJ2-2, with 7 positions matching TRBD2. V lost 6 bases, J lost 4 bases, and 5 bases stayed unmatched. The CDR3 length is 14 residues. CDR3 in DNA: TGTGCCAGCAGGACCGGGGGGTTCACCGGGGAGCTGTTTTTT. Its translation: CASRTGGFTGELFF.

This clonotype was seen repeatedly, ten times or more. J is TRBJ2-7 and V is TRBV14; 8 bases are shared with TRBD1. The CDR3 has 17 residues. The junction had 16 bases not matched to a gene; V was cut back by 4 bases and J by 5 bases. The germline CDR1 and CDR2 sequences are SGHDN and FVKESK. CDR3 nucleotides: TGTGCCAGCAGCCCGATGACAGGGGCCCGAGGCGGGAACGAGCAGTACTTC. Translation: CASSPMTGARGGNEQYF.

This clonotype appeared many times. The rearrangement uses TRBV7-3 and TRBJ2-5, with D possibly TRBD1 on 6 matching bases. Trimming took 4 bases from V and 0 from J, leaving 9 bases between them. The length of the CDR3 is 14 residues. Looked up from germline, CDR1 is SGHTA and CDR2 is FQGTGA. The CDR3 bases are TGTGCCAGCAGCTCACAGGGAGACCAAGAGACCCAGTACTTC. Protein: CASSSQGDQETQYF.